The subject of this entry is one TCR beta chain. The CD8+ and CD4+ T cells were negatively isolated, with the TEMRA cells enriched by FACS. Reverse transcription used roughly 0.45 to 1 ug RNA and random hexamers. A multiplex approach, immunoSEQ multiplex PCR, amplified TCR beta CDR3 across 54 Vbeta and 13 Jbeta. TCRdb reprocessed the immunoSEQ multiplex PCR reads via MiXCR and lists one record per CDR3 protein. This sample has around 140,000 distinct CDR3 sequences, with approximately 95% found just once. The data belong to a study of CD8 T cells in Susac syndrome. The CDR3 loop spans 15 amino acids. Trimming removed 4 bases from V and 4 bases from J; junction bases left unmatched: 6. Per the germline V gene, CDR1 is MGHRA and CDR2 is YSYEKL.

Material for sequencing was CD4+ T cells from PBMCs. The V call is TRBV4-1, the J call TRBJ2-1, with 8 bases aligning to TRBD1. The TCR sequence derives from a human donor with Susac syndrome. The CDR3 loop is CASSLEDREYNEQFF. In nucleotides, the CDR3 is TGCGCCAGCAGCCTCGAGGACAGGGAATACAATGAGCAGTTCTTC.